This passage covers 13 T cell receptor beta chains from one sample sequenced in a study of CD8 T cells in ankylosing spondylitis (dated by TCRdb to about 2017). The library was produced with 5' RACE. For sequencing, an Illumina HiSeq 2500 was employed. TCRdb's own reprocessing of the public reads used fastp at Q25 and MiXCR and kept productive beta chains. Records with the same CDR3 protein are collapsed into one entry carrying the most frequent genes and DNA. The sample data list 300,000 to 400,000 distinct CDR3 sequences, and around 10% of these were observed just once. The top ten clonotypes cover more than 7% of the sample. Specimen: blood, either unsorted or a sorted T cell fraction (not recorded which). These receptors were collected from a female donor with ankylosing spondylitis or in good health (not recorded which).

The chain recombines TRBV4-2 with TRBJ2-1, with 8 bases matching TRBD2. Germline loops: CDR1 LGHNA, CDR2 YNFKEQ. The CDR3 spans 15 residues. Trimming removed 4 bases from V and 9 bases from J; junction bases left unmatched: 11. The CDR3 nucleotides are TGTGCCAGCAGCCCTGGGTCTAGCGGGTCAACTGAGCAGTTCTTC. Encoded protein: CASSPGSSGSTEQFF.

This clonotype appeared many times. The J gene is TRBJ2-1, the V gene TRBV10-3, with 11 positions matching TRBD2. After removal of 5 bases from V and 5 bases from J, the junction contained 5 bases not matched to a gene. The germline CDR1 and CDR2 sequences are ENHRY and SYGVKD. The CDR3 runs to 15 residues. CDR3 in amino acids: CAISSGTSGDNEQFF. The CDR3 nucleotides are TGTGCCATCAGTAGCGGGACTAGCGGTGACAATGAGCAGTTCTTC.

This clonotype was seen ten or more times. The V and J genes are TRBV7-3 and TRBJ1-6; no reliable D call. Germline V gene lookup returns CDR1 SGHTA and CDR2 FQGTGA. The length of the CDR3 is 14 residues. V was shortened by 0 bases and J by 11 bases, with 11 bases between the two germline ends. CDR3 sequence (DNA): TGTGCCAGCAGCTTAACGAGCGGCGGTGCACCCCTCCACTTT. Its protein is CASSLTSGGAPLHF.

This clonotype was counted only a few times. The J gene is TRBJ2-5, the V gene TRBV20-1, with 13 bases identical to TRBD2. CDR3 length: 15 amino acids. V shed 5 bases and J 0 bases; nucleotides not matched to a gene: 3. Germline V gene data show CDR1 as DFQATT and CDR2 as SNEGSKA (reference sequence). The chain's CDR3 is CSASGTSGNQETQYF. The CDR3 DNA reads as TGCAGTGCTTCTGGGACTAGCGGGAACCAAGAGACCCAGTACTTC.

The chain links TRBV28 to TRBJ1-2; unclear D gene. Germline lookup yields CDR1 MDHEN and CDR2 SYDVKM. V lost 5 bases to trimming and J lost 4 bases, with 8 bases between them. The CDR3 has 12 residues. CDR3 in amino acids: CASSPEPYGYTF. In nucleotides, the CDR3 is TGTGCCAGCAGTCCCGAGCCCTATGGCTACACCTTC.

This clonotype was recorded many times. The chain joins TRBV20-1 to TRBJ2-5; D perhaps matches TRBD2 (5 bases). There are 15 residues in the CDR3. V was shortened by 4 bases and J by 1 base, with 16 bases between the two germline ends. CDR1 DFQATT and CDR2 SNEGSKA come from the germline V gene (reference sequence). CDR3 nucleotide sequence: TGCAGTGCTAACCATGACGGGAAGGGCCAAGAGACCCAGTACTTC. Protein product: CSANHDGKGQETQYF.

This clonotype was recorded once. One base away lies a much larger clone, so this may be a sequencing read error. The genes are TRBV29-1 and TRBJ2-3; weak D call: TRBD2 (6 bases). Germline V CDR1 and CDR2: SQVTM, ANQGSEA. CDR3 size: 14 residues. V was pared by 7 bases and J by 5 bases, with 19 bases between. The DNA of the CDR3 is TGCAGCGGGAGGGACTTGACCCGGGGAGATACGCAGTATTTT. Translated: CSGRDLTRGDTQYF.

This clonotype was picked up a small number of times. The chain carries TRBV5-1 and TRBJ2-1; D is ambiguous. Germline V gene lookup returns CDR1 SGHRS and CDR2 YFSETQ. The V end lost 0 bases, the J end lost 4 bases, and 5 bases lay between the germline ends. The length of the CDR3 is 13 residues. CDR3 DNA sequence: TGCGCCAGCAGCTTGGACCAATACAATGAGCAGTTCTTC. It specifies CASSLDQYNEQFF.

This clonotype appeared a few times. The gene calls are TRBV4-1 and TRBJ1-1; 7 bases line up with TRBD1. Germline V CDR1 and CDR2: MGHRA, YSYEKL. This CDR3 contains 15 residues. Unmatched junction bases numbered 8, after V lost 4 bases and J lost 3 bases. The CDR3 DNA follows: TGCGCCAGCAGCCTCCGACAGGGCCTAGACACTGAAGCTTTCTTT. Residues: CASSLRQGLDTEAFF.

This clonotype was seen many times. The chain carries TRBV7-9 and TRBJ1-4; 8 nucleotides match TRBD1. J was trimmed by 5 bases and V by 2 bases; bases with no gene match: 7. Germline V gene data show CDR1 as SEHNR and CDR2 as FQNEAQ (reference sequence). The CDR3 runs to 16 residues. The CDR3 loop reads CASSLTRQGLNEKLFF. DNA for the CDR3: TGTGCCAGCAGCTTAACCCGACAGGGGCTGAATGAAAAACTGTTTTTT.

This clonotype has just a few counts. This chain connects TRBV3-1 to TRBJ2-2; a weak D match, TRBD1 (5 bases). Trimming removed 4 bases from V and 1 base from J, with 10 bases in between. The CDR3 totals 15 residues. Germline lookup yields CDR1 LGHDT and CDR2 YNNKEL (reference sequence). The CDR3 region is CASSPMGLNTGELFF. The CDR3 DNA follows: TGTGCCAGCAGCCCAATGGGGCTGAACACCGGGGAGCTGTTTTTT. Full variable domain (remainder filled in from reference TRBV3-1 and TRBJ2-2): DTAVSQTPKYLVTQMGNDKSIKCEQNLGHDTMYWYKQDSKKFLKIMFSYNNKELIINETVPNRFSPKSPDKAHLNLHINSLELGDSAVYFCASSPMGLNTGELFFGEGSRLTVL.

At least ten counts were recorded for this clonotype. The V gene is TRBV5-1, the J gene TRBJ2-1; D gene unclear. Germline CDR1 SGHRS, CDR2 YFSETQ. The V and J ends lost 5 bases and 2 bases respectively, with 17 bases between them. The CDR3 loop spans 16 amino acids. The CDR3 DNA reads as TGCGCCAGCAGTATTTCAACGTCAGGAGCCTACAATGAGCAGTTCTTC. This sequence encodes CASSISTSGAYNEQFF.

Of note for this clonotype: A much larger clone lies one base from this, so it may be a read error. The V gene is TRBV20-1, the J gene TRBJ2-7; 9 bases match TRBD2. From germline, CDR1 is DFQATT and CDR2 SNEGSKA (reference sequence). CDR3 length: 13 residues. J was trimmed by 2 bases and V by 3 bases; bases with no gene match: 2. In DNA form, the CDR3 reads TGCAGTGCTAGTAGCGGGGGACCCTACGAGCAGTACGTC. Translating gives CSASSGGPYEQYV.